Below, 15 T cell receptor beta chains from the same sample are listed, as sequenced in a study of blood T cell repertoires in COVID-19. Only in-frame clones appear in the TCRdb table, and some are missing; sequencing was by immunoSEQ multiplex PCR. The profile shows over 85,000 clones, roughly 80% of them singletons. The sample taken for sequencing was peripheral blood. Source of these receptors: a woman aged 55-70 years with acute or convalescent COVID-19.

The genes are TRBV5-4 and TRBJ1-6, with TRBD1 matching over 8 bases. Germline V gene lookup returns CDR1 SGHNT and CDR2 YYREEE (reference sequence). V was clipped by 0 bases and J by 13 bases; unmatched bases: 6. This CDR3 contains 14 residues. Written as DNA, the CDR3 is TGTGCCAGCAGCTTGGATAGGACAGGGCCTCCCCTCCACTTT. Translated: CASSLDRTGPPLHF. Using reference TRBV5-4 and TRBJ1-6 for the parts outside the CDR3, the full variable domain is ETGVTQSPTHLIKTRGQQVTLRCSSQSGHNTVSWYQQALGQGPQFIFQYYREEENGRGNFPPRFSGLQFPNYSSELNVNALELDDSALYLCASSLDRTGPPLHFGNGTRLTVT.

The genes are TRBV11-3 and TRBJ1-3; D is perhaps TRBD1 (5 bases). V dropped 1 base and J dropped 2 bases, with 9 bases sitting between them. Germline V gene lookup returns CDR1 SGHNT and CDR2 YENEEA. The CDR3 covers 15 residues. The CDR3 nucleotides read TGTGCCAGCAGCTTAGGGGCAGGGACTGGAAACACCATATATTTT. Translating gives CASSLGAGTGNTIYF.

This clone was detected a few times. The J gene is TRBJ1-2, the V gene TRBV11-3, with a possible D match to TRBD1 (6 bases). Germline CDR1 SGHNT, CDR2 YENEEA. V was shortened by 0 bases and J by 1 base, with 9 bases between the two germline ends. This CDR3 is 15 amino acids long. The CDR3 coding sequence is TGTGCCAGCAGCTTAGATCAGGGGCTTAACTATGGCTACACCTTC. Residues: CASSLDQGLNYGYTF.

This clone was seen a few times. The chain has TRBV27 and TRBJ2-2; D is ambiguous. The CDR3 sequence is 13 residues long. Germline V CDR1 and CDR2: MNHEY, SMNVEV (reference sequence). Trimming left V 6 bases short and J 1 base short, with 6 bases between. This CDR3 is CASRSGNTGELFF. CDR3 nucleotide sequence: TGTGCCAGCAGGTCCGGGAACACCGGGGAGCTGTTTTTT.

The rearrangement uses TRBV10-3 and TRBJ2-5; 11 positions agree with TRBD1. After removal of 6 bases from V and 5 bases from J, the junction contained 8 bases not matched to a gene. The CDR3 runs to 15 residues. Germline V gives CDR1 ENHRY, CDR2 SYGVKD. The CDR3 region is CAIREDRGPSETQYF. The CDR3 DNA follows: TGTGCCATCAGGGAGGACAGGGGGCCCTCGGAGACCCAGTACTTC.

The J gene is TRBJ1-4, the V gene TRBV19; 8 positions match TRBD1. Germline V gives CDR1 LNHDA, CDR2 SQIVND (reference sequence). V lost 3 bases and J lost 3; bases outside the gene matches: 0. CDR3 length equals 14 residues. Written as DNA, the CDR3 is TGTGCCAGTAGTATCAGGGGGCCTAATGAAAAACTGTTTTTT. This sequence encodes CASSIRGPNEKLFF.

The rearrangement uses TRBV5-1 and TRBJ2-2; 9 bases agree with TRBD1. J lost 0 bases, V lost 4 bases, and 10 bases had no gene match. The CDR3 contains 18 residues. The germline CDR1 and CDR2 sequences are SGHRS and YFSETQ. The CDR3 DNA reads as TGCGCCAGCAGCCGCACCACAGGGGGCGCTTCGAACACCGGGGAGCTGTTTTTT. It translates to CASSRTTGGASNTGELFF.

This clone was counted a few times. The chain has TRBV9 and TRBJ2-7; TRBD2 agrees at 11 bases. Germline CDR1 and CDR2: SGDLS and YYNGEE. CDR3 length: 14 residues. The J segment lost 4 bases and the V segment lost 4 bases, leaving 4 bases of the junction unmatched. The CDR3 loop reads CASSPGTSGYEQYF. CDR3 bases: TGTGCCAGCAGCCCGGGGACTAGCGGATACGAGCAGTACTTC.

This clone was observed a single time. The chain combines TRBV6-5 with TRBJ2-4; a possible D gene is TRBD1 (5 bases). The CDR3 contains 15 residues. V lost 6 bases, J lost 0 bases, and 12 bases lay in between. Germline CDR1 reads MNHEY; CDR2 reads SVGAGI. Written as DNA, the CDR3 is TGTGCCAGCAGGCAGGGTTTACTAGCCAAAAACATTCAGTACTTC. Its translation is CASRQGLLAKNIQYF.

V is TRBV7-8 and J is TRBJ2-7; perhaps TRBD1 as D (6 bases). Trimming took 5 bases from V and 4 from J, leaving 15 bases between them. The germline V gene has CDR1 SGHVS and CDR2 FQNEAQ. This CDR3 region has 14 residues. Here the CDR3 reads CASSPDSLYYEQYF. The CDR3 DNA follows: TGTGCCAGCAGCCCGGACAGTTTATATTACGAGCAGTACTTC.

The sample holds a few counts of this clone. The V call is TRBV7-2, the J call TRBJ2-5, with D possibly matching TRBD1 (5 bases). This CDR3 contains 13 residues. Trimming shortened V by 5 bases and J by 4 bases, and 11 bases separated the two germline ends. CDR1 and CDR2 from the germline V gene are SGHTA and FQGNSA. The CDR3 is CASSKGPSETQYF. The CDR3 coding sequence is TGTGCCAGCAGCAAGGGGCCATCAGAGACCCAGTACTTC.

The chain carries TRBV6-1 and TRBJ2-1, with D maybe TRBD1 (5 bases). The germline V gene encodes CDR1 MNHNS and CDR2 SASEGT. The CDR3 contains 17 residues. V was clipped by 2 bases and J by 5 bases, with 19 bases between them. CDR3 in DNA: TGTGCCAGCAGTGAACGAGTCCCCTCCAGGGCGGACAATGAGCAGTTCTTC. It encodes CASSERVPSRADNEQFF.

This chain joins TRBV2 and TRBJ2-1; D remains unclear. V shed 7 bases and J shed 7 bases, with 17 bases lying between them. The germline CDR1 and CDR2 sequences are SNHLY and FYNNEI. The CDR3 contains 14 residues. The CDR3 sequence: CASKEVRGQNEQFF. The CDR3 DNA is TGTGCCAGCAAAGAGGTTCGAGGCCAAAATGAGCAGTTCTTC.

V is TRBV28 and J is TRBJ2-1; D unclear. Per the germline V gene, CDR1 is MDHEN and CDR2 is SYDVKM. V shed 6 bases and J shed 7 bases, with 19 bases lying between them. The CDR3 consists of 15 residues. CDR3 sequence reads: CASSLSPPSQNEQFF. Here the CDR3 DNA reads TGTGCCAGCAGCCTCAGTCCGCCCTCCCAAAATGAGCAGTTCTTC.

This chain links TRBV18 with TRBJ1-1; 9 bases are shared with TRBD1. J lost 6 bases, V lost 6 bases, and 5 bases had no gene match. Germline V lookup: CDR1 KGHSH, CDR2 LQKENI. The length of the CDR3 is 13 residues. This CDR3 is CASSPDRGAEAFF. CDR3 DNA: TGTGCCAGCTCGCCGGACAGGGGCGCTGAAGCTTTCTTT.